This TCR beta chain was obtained from a study of metastatic and nonmetastatic thyroid tumors. The overall study: Repertoire data that came from the blood and tumor or nodule tissue of malignant and benign thyroid patients were compared.

Germline-derived CDR1 and CDR2 are MNHEY and SVGEGT. The germline V and J ends were trimmed by 6 bases and 6 bases, with 18 bases remaining between them. The CDR3 is 15 amino acids. Thyroid surgery had not been preceded by any treatment in any patient. Original methodology: CDR3 was compared across clinicopathological groups, and the resulting differences were used to build a distant-metastasis classifier for papillary thyroid cancer. Using MiXCR, TCRdb reanalyzed the PCR reads. TCRdb's processing, not the authors', yielded these V and J calls. Among tens of thousands of clones listed, about 13% were seen once.

What was sequenced was blood. The receptor's source is a female donor with papillary thyroid cancer or a benign thyroid nodule (not recorded which). Some clones in this sample may be carry-over from other donors' samples. The chain recombines TRBV6-2 or TRBV6-3 with TRBJ2-1, with no clear D. CDR3: CASRLSVTIVNEQFF. CDR3 in DNA: TGTGCCAGCAGACTATCGGTAACGATCGTCAATGAGCAGTTCTTC.